These T cell receptor beta chains were read from a single sample in a study of blood T cell repertoires in COVID-19. Only in-frame clones appear in the TCRdb table, and some are missing; sequencing was by immunoSEQ multiplex PCR. Of some 150,000 clones detected, 84% appear once; the ten largest clones hold 4.8%. Material: peripheral blood. These receptors all come from a human donor in a cohort sampled during active COVID-19. Both conserved end residues are part of each CDR3. A D gene is named only where the DNA matches it firmly. Clone size is stated in some rows and not others, as once, few, many or a class when expanded.

size	V	D	J	DNA	CDR3
-	TRBV7-9	TRBD1	TRBJ1-5	TGTGCCAGCAGCTCCGGGGACAGGGGGGCGTTTCAGCCCCAGCATTTT	CASSSGDRGAFQPQHF
-	TRBV6-5	-	TRBJ2-7	TGTGCCAGCAGTTACTCGGTGGCCCACGAGCAGTACTTC	CASSYSVAHEQYF
-	TRBV9	-	TRBJ1-1	TGTGCCAGCAGCGTGGGCAGACAAAACACTGAAGCTTTCTTT	CASSVGRQNTEAFF
-	TRBV13	TRBD1	TRBJ2-7	TGTGCCAGCAGCACGGACAGGGGACAGCAGTACTTC	CASSTDRGQQYF
-	TRBV7-2	-	TRBJ2-3	TGTGCCAGCAGCTTAGCGTCAGGGATCACAGATACGCAGTATTTT	CASSLASGITDTQYF
-	TRBV29-1	TRBD1	TRBJ2-2	TGCAGCGTAAGGGACAGGATCGATACCGGGGAGCTGTTTTTT	CSVRDRIDTGELFF
-	TRBV11-2	TRBD1	TRBJ2-1	TGTGCCAGCAGTCGACCGCAGGGGGCGCGGGATGAGCAGTTCTTC	CASSRPQGARDEQFF
-	TRBV20-1	-	TRBJ2-3	TGCAGTGCTAGTGGGCTAGCTAGCACAGATACGCAGTATTTT	CSASGLASTDTQYF
-	TRBV29-1	-	TRBJ2-1	TGCAGCGTCCCCTTACCCCGCAGGTACAATGAGCAGTTCTTC	CSVPLPRRYNEQFF
few	TRBV11-2	TRBD2	TRBJ2-2	TGTGCCAGCAGCGAACTAGCGGGAAGCACCGGGGAGCTGTTTTTT	CASSELAGSTGELFF
-	TRBV2	TRBD2	TRBJ2-1	TGTGCCGGAACTAGCGGGAGAGTAGATGAGCAGTTCTTC	CAGTSGRVDEQFF
-	TRBV28	-	TRBJ1-1	TGTGCCAGCAGTTTATGGAGGGATTCCGCTGAAGCTTTCTTT	CASSLWRDSAEAFF
-	TRBV19	-	TRBJ1-1	TGTGCCAGTAGTACCGTGAGGGACACTGAAGCTTTCTTT	CASSTVRDTEAFF
-	TRBV6-6	TRBD1	TRBJ1-3	TGTGCCAGCAGTTACGGGACAGGGTCCTCTGGAAACACCATATATTTT	CASSYGTGSSGNTIYF
-	TRBV10-3	-	TRBJ2-2	TGTGCCATCGCTGTCGACGCTAGCGTGATGACCGGGGAGCTGTTTTTT	CAIAVDASVMTGELFF
-	TRBV18	-	TRBJ1-6	TGTGCCAGCTCACCAGAGGGTACGAATTCACCCCTCCACTTT	CASSPEGTNSPLHF
-	TRBV5-4	-	TRBJ1-3	TGTGCCAGCAGCGGAATGGGTCTGGTGTTGGCGGGCACCATATATTTT	CASSGMGLVLAGTIYF
-	TRBV6-1	TRBD1	TRBJ2-7	TGTGCCAGCAGTGAAGTGGGACAGGGGTTAGGTGAGCAGTACTTC	CASSEVGQGLGEQYF
once	TRBV6-5	-	TRBJ2-7	TGTGCCAGCAGCTTTCCCTACGAGCAGTACTTC	CASSFPYEQYF
-	TRBV2	-	TRBJ1-1	TGTGCCAGCAGTCGGGCGGGGCTCAGGACTGAAGCTTTCTTT	CASSRAGLRTEAFF